Sequencing of this T cell receptor beta chain was carried out in a study of shared clonotypes between healthy human individuals. This clone has a single count. Positively selected for CCR7, the CD45RO-negative cells used as naive CD8 cells excluded terminally differentiated effector memory CD45RA+ cells. The CDR3 length is 13 residues. CDR1 is SGHNT and CDR2 is YYREEE in the germline V gene (reference sequence). Deletions cut 3 bases from V and 3 bases from J, with 10 bases between. Researchers ran the assay at a deep level. The method was immunoSEQ multiplex PCR; TCRdb's version includes in-frame clones alone and lacks a portion of them. The repertoire consists of hundreds of thousands of clones, with roughly 95% occurring once and the leading ten covering about 0.11%.

The source of this sequence is a woman in her twenties or thirties in good health. The genes are TRBV5-4 and TRBJ2-7, with D possibly matching TRBD1 (6 bases). Material for sequencing was naive CD8+ T cells sorted from blood. The CDR3 DNA is TGTGCCAGCAGCTCCGGGACATACTACGAGCAGTACTTC. Encoded protein: CASSSGTYYEQYF.